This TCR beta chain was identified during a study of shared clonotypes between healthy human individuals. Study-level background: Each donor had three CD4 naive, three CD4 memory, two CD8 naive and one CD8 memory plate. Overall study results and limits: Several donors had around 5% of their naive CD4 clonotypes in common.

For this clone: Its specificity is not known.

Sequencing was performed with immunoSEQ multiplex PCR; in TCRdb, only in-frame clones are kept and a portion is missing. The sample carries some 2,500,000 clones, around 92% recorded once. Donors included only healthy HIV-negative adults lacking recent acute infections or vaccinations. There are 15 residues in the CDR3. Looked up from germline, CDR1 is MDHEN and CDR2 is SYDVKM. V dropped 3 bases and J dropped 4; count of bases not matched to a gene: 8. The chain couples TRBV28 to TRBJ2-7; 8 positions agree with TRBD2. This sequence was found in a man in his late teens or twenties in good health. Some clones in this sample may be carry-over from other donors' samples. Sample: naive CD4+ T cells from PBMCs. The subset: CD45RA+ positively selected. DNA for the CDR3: TGTGCCAGCAGTTTTCCCGCGGGAGGCAAGTACGAGCAGTACTTC. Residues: CASSFPAGGKYEQYF.